Listed below are T cell receptor beta chains from one sample, sequenced in a study of control samples from healthy donors and cancer patients. The method was immunoSEQ multiplex PCR; TCRdb's version includes in-frame clones alone and lacks a portion of them. This repertoire includes some 180,000 clones. The material sequenced was blood. Source of these receptors: a woman aged 25 to 39 in good health. Each CDR3 is given without its conserved first and last residue.

V gene	J gene	CDR3 protein
TRBV7-6	TRBJ1-4	ASSPSYRGGEKLF
TRBV20-1	TRBJ2-1	SASGYNEQF
TRBV23-1	TRBJ2-6	ASRPNRDSYTRANVLT
TRBV10-1	TRBJ2-5	ASSDQVGEQETQY
TRBV28	TRBJ1-1	ASSLRGQGNTEAF
TRBV9	TRBJ1-3	ASSASQGAFSGNTIY
TRBV19	TRBJ1-5	ASKDGTGSRNQPQH
TRBV15	TRBJ1-2	ATSGVRANYGYT
TRBV28	TRBJ1-2	ASAMGFLYGYT
TRBV6-5	TRBJ2-7	AGGRDRSYEQY
TRBV19	TRBJ2-7	ASSIPGQGFYEQY
TRBV15	TRBJ1-5	ATSREPGRNQPQH
TRBV7-9	TRBJ1-3	ASSLGRTSGTGNTIY
TRBV5-6	TRBJ2-7	ASSLERGSLTYEQY
TRBV7-9	TRBJ2-7	ASRSPGQPVYEQY
TRBV18	TRBJ1-1	ASSPPGTGMNTEAF
TRBV24-1	TRBJ2-7	ATSPAGPSEQY
TRBV6-5	TRBJ2-2	ASKRLQNTGELF
TRBV9	TRBJ1-5	ASSVDGESNQPQH
TRBV15	TRBJ2-3	ATSTLTGRGTDTQY
TRBV9	TRBJ1-4	ASSVGVTVNEKLF
TRBV18	TRBJ2-7	ASSPGQGIYEQY
TRBV7-9	TRBJ1-5	ASSYGQGDQPQH
TRBV9	TRBJ1-6	ASGRGLSPLH
TRBV5-5	TRBJ2-6	ASSLGAEFGALQGANVLT
TRBV2	TRBJ1-3	ASSEAPEGNTIY
TRBV7-9	TRBJ1-1	ASSYSRGAGNTEAF
TRBV2	TRBJ1-2	ASDQGPGHGYT
TRBV6-5	TRBJ1-2	ASSFDRGGGYT
TRBV3-1/TRBV3-2	TRBJ1-2	ASSHLAGTNYGYT
TRBV4-1	TRBJ2-1	ASAERILNEQF
TRBV28	TRBJ1-5	ASSLRGDLSNQPQH
TRBV27	TRBJ1-1	ASKRTPSATTEAF
TRBV9	TRBJ2-3	ASSIGTSEDNTQY
TRBV19	TRBJ2-7	ASSIGQGIYEQY